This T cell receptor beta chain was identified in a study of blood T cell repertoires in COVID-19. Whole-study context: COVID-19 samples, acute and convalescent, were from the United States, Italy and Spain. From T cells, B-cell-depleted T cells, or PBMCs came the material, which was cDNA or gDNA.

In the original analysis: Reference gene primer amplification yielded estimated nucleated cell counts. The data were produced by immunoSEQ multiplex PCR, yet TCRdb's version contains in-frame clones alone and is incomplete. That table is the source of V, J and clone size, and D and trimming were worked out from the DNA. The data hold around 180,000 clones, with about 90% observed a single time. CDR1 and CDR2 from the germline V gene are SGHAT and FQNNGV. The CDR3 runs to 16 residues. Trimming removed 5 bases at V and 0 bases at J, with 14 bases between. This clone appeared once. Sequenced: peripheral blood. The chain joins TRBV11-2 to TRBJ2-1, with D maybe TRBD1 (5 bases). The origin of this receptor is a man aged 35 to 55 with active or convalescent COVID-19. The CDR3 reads CASSLTAHSSYNEQFF. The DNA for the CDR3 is TGTGCCAGCAGCCTGACAGCTCACAGCTCCTACAATGAGCAGTTCTTC.